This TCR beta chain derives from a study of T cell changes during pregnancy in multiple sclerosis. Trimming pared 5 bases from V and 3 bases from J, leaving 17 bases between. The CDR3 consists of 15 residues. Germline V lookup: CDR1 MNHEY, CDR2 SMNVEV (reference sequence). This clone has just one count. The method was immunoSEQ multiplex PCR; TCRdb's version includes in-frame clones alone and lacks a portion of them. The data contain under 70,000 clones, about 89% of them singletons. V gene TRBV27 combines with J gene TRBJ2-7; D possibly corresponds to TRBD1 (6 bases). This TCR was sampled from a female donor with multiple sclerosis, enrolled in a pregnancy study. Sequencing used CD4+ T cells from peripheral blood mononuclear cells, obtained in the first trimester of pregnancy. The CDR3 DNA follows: TGTGCCAGCAGTCCGATCCCCAGGGGAGACTACGAGCAGTACTTC. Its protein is CASSPIPRGDYEQYF.